Listed below are T cell receptor beta chains from one sample, sequenced in a study of CD8 T cells in Susac syndrome. From the immunoSEQ multiplex PCR reads, TCRdb called clonotypes with MiXCR, one entry per CDR3 protein. The sample lists roughly 150,000 distinct CDR3 sequences, roughly 94% seen once, with about 0.095% in the top ten. Sample: CD4+ T cells from PBMCs. These receptors were collected from a human donor with multiple sclerosis. CDR3s include the opening cysteine and the closing phenylalanine or tryptophan. The D gene is left open where the match is weak. Clone size, where shown, is once, few, many, or a class for clones that have expanded.

v_gene: TRBV29-1; j_gene: TRBJ2-7; len: 13; d_gene: TRBD1; abundance: NA; CDR3nt: TGCAGCGTGGTCCTGACAGGGTCCAACGAGCAGTACTTC; CDR3aa: CSVVLTGSNEQYF
v_gene: TRBV3-1; j_gene: TRBJ1-1; len: 15; d_gene: NA; abundance: NA; CDR3nt: TGTGCCAGCAGTCCCGGAGGGATGGCAGACACTGAAGCTTTCTTT; CDR3aa: CASSPGGMADTEAFF
v_gene: TRBV30; j_gene: TRBJ1-5; len: 13; d_gene: NA; abundance: once; CDR3nt: TGTGCCTGGAGGGGGCAGGGTCATCAGCCCCAGCATTTT; CDR3aa: CAWRGQGHQPQHF
v_gene: TRBV11-3; j_gene: TRBJ2-5; len: 13; d_gene: NA; abundance: NA; CDR3nt: TGTGCCAGCAGCTTAGGCTCCCAAGAGACCCAGTACTTC; CDR3aa: CASSLGSQETQYF
v_gene: TRBV4-1; j_gene: TRBJ1-1; len: 14; d_gene: TRBD1; abundance: NA; CDR3nt: TGCGCCAGCAGCAACCGGACAGGGGGCACTGAAGCTTTCTTT; CDR3aa: CASSNRTGGTEAFF
v_gene: TRBV6-2/TRBV6-3; j_gene: TRBJ2-6; len: 14; d_gene: NA; abundance: NA; CDR3nt: TGTGCCAGCAGTCCGGGGGCTGGGGCCAACGTCCTGACTTTC; CDR3aa: CASSPGAGANVLTF
v_gene: TRBV28; j_gene: TRBJ2-4; len: 14; d_gene: NA; abundance: once; CDR3nt: TGTGCCAGCAGTTTGGGGGACGGTCTCACCATTCAGTACTTC; CDR3aa: CASSLGDGLTIQYF
v_gene: TRBV14; j_gene: TRBJ2-7; len: 14; d_gene: NA; abundance: once; CDR3nt: TGTGCCAGCAGCCGAGTAGGACAGCCCTACGAGCAGTACTTC; CDR3aa: CASSRVGQPYEQYF
v_gene: TRBV28; j_gene: TRBJ1-1; len: 13; d_gene: NA; abundance: once; CDR3nt: TGTGCCAGCAGTATCCGTACGGGGACTGAAGCTTTCTTT; CDR3aa: CASSIRTGTEAFF
v_gene: TRBV11-3; j_gene: TRBJ2-1; len: 16; d_gene: TRBD2; abundance: NA; CDR3nt: TGTGCCAGCAGCTCCTACGGGAGGAACTCCTACAATGAGCAGTTCTTC; CDR3aa: CASSSYGRNSYNEQFF
v_gene: TRBV2; j_gene: TRBJ1-3; len: 14; d_gene: NA; abundance: NA; CDR3nt: TGTGCCAGCAGTGAAGCAGGGTTTGGAAACACCATATATTTT; CDR3aa: CASSEAGFGNTIYF
v_gene: TRBV10-2; j_gene: TRBJ2-7; len: 15; d_gene: TRBD1; abundance: NA; CDR3nt: TGCGCCAGCAGTGCAACCGGGACAGGTATTTACGAGCAGTACTTC; CDR3aa: CASSATGTGIYEQYF
v_gene: TRBV3-1; j_gene: TRBJ2-7; len: 14; d_gene: NA; abundance: NA; CDR3nt: TGTGCCAGCAGCCCCCTGTGGTCCTCCTACGAGCAGTACTTC; CDR3aa: CASSPLWSSYEQYF
v_gene: TRBV5-1; j_gene: TRBJ2-1; len: 13; d_gene: NA; abundance: NA; CDR3nt: TGCGCCAGCAGCTTGTCTCCTCGGAATGAGCAGTTCTTC; CDR3aa: CASSLSPRNEQFF
v_gene: TRBV4-3; j_gene: TRBJ2-6; len: 15; d_gene: NA; abundance: NA; CDR3nt: TGCGCCAGCAGCCCCTCAGGGTCTGGGGCCAACGTCCTGACTTTC; CDR3aa: CASSPSGSGANVLTF
v_gene: TRBV29-1; j_gene: TRBJ1-1; len: 16; d_gene: NA; abundance: NA; CDR3nt: TGCAGCGTTGAAGATCCGAGAGGGGAATTACGAACTGAAGCTTTCTTT; CDR3aa: CSVEDPRGELRTEAFF